One sample yielded the 8 T cell receptor beta chains listed below, sequenced in a study of spatial heterogeneity in lung cancer. These receptors' antigens are unknown. General study results and limits: Tracking of tumor mutation counts was seen in expanded intratumoral alpha and beta TCR counts.

Time point indicated: sample taken at primary tumor resection. TCRdb independently ran MiXCR on the 5' RACE reads; one entry per CDR3 protein. The data show roughly 18,000 distinct CDR3 sequences, with more than 6.5% seen just once and 20% to 25% held by the top ten. This sample comprised lung tumor tissue, obtained at surgery. The receptors were sampled from a female donor with early-stage non-small cell lung cancer.

This clonotype has at least ten counts. This chain connects TRBV10-3 to TRBJ1-1; tentative D call: TRBD1 (5 bases). The CDR3 runs to 13 residues. In germline, CDR1 is ENHRY, CDR2 SYGVKD. Trimming left V 7 bases short and J 5 bases short, with 14 bases between. The CDR3 here is CAITGTQGTEAFF. The CDR3, as DNA: TGTGCCATCACCGGGACCCAAGGAACTGAAGCTTTCTTT.

This clonotype was detected many times. The chain carries TRBV29-1 and TRBJ1-2, with D possibly being TRBD1 (6 bases). This CDR3 is 15 amino acids long. Germline V CDR1 and CDR2: SQVTM, ANQGSEA. V shed 5 bases and J shed 8 bases, with 24 bases lying between them. The CDR3 loop reads CSVHTPGQGSGGYTF. As DNA, the CDR3 is TGCAGCGTTCATACACCTGGCCAGGGGTCAGGCGGCTACACCTTC.

This clonotype was detected many times. V gene TRBV7-2 combines with J gene TRBJ1-1, with a tentative D call TRBD1 (5 bases). The CDR3 is 14 amino acids. V lost 5 bases and J lost 5, with 15 bases in between. The V gene's germline CDR1 is SGHTA and CDR2 FQGNSA. The CDR3 nucleotides read TGTGCCAGCAGCCCGGGACGGGGGACGACTGAAGCTTTCTTT. Translating gives CASSPGRGTTEAFF.

This clonotype appeared a few times. The chain links TRBV5-1 to TRBJ2-1, with no clear D. The CDR3 is 12 amino acids. With 6 bases removed from V and 10 bases from J, the gap between germline ends came to 14 bases. Germline V CDR1 and CDR2: SGHRS, YFSETQ. The CDR3 region is CASTVDLLEQFF. CDR3 coding DNA: TGCGCCAGCACTGTGGACCTTTTGGAGCAGTTCTTC.

This clonotype has ten or more counts. Its ends do not fully match the called genes, so a read error is possible. The V and J genes are TRBV7-6 and TRBJ2-7, with a weak D call TRBD2 (7 bases). Germline V CDR1 and CDR2: SGHVS, FNYEAQ. CDR3 size: 15 residues. In DNA, the CDR3 is TGTGTCAGCAGCTTAGGCTGGGGGGGCATCTACGAGCAGTACTTC. It encodes CVSSLGWGGIYEQYF.

Within the sample, this clonotype is medium-sized (0.01 to 0.1%). The rearrangement joins TRBV6-5 to TRBJ1-5, with D unclear. V dropped 0 bases and J dropped 6 bases, with 6 bases sitting between them. The germline V gene has CDR1 MNHEY and CDR2 SVGAGI. This CDR3 is 13 amino acids long. This chain's CDR3 is CASSYSKSQPQHF. CDR3 coding DNA: TGTGCCAGCAGTTACTCGAAGAGTCAGCCCCAGCATTTT.

This clonotype was seen repeatedly, ten times or more. V usage is TRBV29-1 and J usage is TRBJ2-7; 8 nucleotides align to TRBD2. Germline-derived CDR1 and CDR2 are SQVTM and ANQGSEA. Trimming cost V 4 bases and J 4 bases; bases outside gene matches: 3. The CDR3 covers 12 residues. CDR3 protein: CSVAPSGYEQYF. CDR3 coding DNA: TGCAGCGTTGCCCCTAGCGGGTACGAGCAGTACTTC.

This clonotype was seen a handful of times. The CDR3 spells CASSSGTGTDTQYF. CDR3 coding DNA: TGTGCCAGCAGCTCCGGGACAGGCACAGATACGCAGTATTTT. The chain combines TRBV2 with TRBJ2-3; 7 bases line up with TRBD1. The CDR3 has 14 amino acids. The V gene end was trimmed by 6 bases and the J gene end by 1 base; junction bases not matched to a gene: 4. Germline V CDR1 and CDR2: SNHLY, FYNNEI.